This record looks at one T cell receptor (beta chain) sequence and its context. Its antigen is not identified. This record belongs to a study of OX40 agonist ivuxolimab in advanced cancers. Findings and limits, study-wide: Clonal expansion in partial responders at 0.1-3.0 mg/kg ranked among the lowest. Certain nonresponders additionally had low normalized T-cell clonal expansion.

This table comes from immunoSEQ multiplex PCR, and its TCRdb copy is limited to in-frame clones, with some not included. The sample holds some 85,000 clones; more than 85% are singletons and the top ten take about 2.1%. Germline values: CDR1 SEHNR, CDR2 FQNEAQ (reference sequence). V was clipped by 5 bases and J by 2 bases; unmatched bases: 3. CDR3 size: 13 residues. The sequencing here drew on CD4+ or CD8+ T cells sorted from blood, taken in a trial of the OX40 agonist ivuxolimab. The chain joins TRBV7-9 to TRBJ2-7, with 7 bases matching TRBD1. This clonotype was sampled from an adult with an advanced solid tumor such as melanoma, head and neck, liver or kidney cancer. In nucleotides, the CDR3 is TGTGCCAGCAGCCGACAGGGTCCCTACGAGCAGTACTTC. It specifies CASSRQGPYEQYF.